This T cell receptor beta chain was captured by sequencing in a study of cytomegalovirus exposure and HLA in healthy donors. In the PCR, 60 Vbeta and 13 Jbeta primers were used. Method: immunoSEQ multiplex PCR; TCRdb's copy keeps in-frame clones and lacks some. The sample records 120,000 or so clones, 70% to 90% being singletons. The sequence was collected from a man in his forties or fifties in good health and CMV-seronegative. Source material: PBMCs.

CDR3 in amino acids: CASSPTSGSMEELFF. The CDR3 nucleotides are TGTGCCAGCTCCCCGACTAGCGGGAGTATGGAGGAGCTGTTTTTT. This chain uses TRBV21-1 with TRBJ2-2; no DNA check was done on the table's D call, TRBD2. TRBV21-1 is a recognized pseudogene. This CDR3 region has 15 residues.